This T cell receptor beta chain was identified during a study of OX40 agonist ivuxolimab in advanced cancers. Across the whole study: Given to patients was ivuxolimab, an agonistic anti-OX40 (CD134) antibody.

General study findings and limits: Also present in some nonresponders was a low level of normalized T-cell clonal expansion.

Here immunoSEQ multiplex PCR was the method, and the copy in TCRdb shows in-frame clones only, minus some. This sample has under 3,500 clones, with over 80% found just once. Turning to this clone: The antigen remains undetermined.

Germline CDR1 and CDR2: SGHNT and YYREEE (reference sequence). V shed 6 bases, J shed 7 bases, and the junction held 13 bases outside the gene matches. The CDR3 runs to 14 residues. The starting material was CD4+ or CD8+ T cells sorted from blood, obtained in a trial of the OX40 agonist ivuxolimab. J is TRBJ2-7 and V is TRBV5-4; TRBD2 agrees at 7 bases. The receptor comes from an adult with an advanced solid tumor such as melanoma, head and neck, liver or kidney cancer. The CDR3 nucleotides read TGTGCCAGCACCGAGCGGGGCGGGAGTAGGGAGCAGTACTTC. Protein sequence: CASTERGGSREQYF. Filled out from reference TRBV5-4 and TRBJ2-7, the complete variable domain reads ETGVTQSPTHLIKTRGQQVTLRCSSQSGHNTVSWYQQALGQGPQFIFQYYREEENGRGNFPPRFSGLQFPNYSSELNVNALELDDSALYLCASTERGGSREQYFGPGTRLTVT.